This record concerns one T cell receptor beta chain sequence. The conserved closing phenylalanine or tryptophan is absent in this CDR3, likely reflecting a read error. It is unclear where the CDR3 begins or ends on the DNA, so no DNA is shown, and the CDR3 is as TCRdb lists it. This record comes from a study of shared clonotypes between healthy human individuals. CD45RO-negative CD8 cells positively selected for CCR7 made up the naive population, which excluded terminally differentiated effector memory CD45RA+ cells. The germline CDR1 and CDR2 sequences are DFQATT and SNEGSKA (reference sequence). The CDR3 region is 9 residues in length, termini included. Assay used: immunoSEQ multiplex PCR; TCRdb lists only in-frame clones, some missing. The table includes about 870,000 clones, about 92% detected once.

The clonotype comes from a man aged 25-40 years in good health. The rearrangement links TRBV20-1 to TRBJ1-2; the table's D call of TRBD1 was not tested on the DNA. Sequenced input: naive CD8+ T cells sorted from blood. This CDR3 reads CSAMTGGKV.